The rows below give T cell receptor beta chains drawn from one sample of a study of vaccination and CD4 T cells after COVID-19. For these receptors, no antigen is known. TCRdb reprocessed the PCR reads via MiXCR and lists one record per CDR3 protein. The data hold 18,000 or so distinct CDR3 sequences, with about 50% observed a single time. The specimen was CD4+ T cells from blood, cultured in vitro, collected before SARS-CoV-2 vaccination. The source of these receptors is a human donor who had recovered from COVID-19. Each CDR3 is given with its conserved first and last residue. A D gene is named only where the DNA matches it firmly. Not all rows give a size; the values are once, few, many and, for expanded clones, a class.

v_call: TRBV6-1; clone_size: few; d_call: .; cdr3_aa: CASRRGHSDTQYF
v_call: TRBV27; clone_size: .; d_call: .; cdr3_aa: CASSKRGSNGYTF
v_call: TRBV24-1; clone_size: .; d_call: .; cdr3_aa: CATSDTGSGANVLTF
v_call: TRBV20-1; clone_size: .; d_call: .; cdr3_aa: CSAGARGRYGYTF
v_call: TRBV4-2; clone_size: .; d_call: .; cdr3_aa: CASSQGPSPDTQYF
v_call: TRBV20-1; clone_size: few; d_call: .; cdr3_aa: CSADRADEQFF
v_call: TRBV18; clone_size: .; d_call: TRBD1; cdr3_aa: CASSPRDRVNHEQYF
v_call: TRBV2; clone_size: few; d_call: .; cdr3_aa: CASSVGAKTQYF
v_call: TRBV20-1; clone_size: few; d_call: TRBD1; cdr3_aa: CSAGGQVVGAEAFF
v_call: TRBV29-1; clone_size: .; d_call: TRBD2; cdr3_aa: CSVGGGDEAQYF